This TCR beta chain stems from a study of shared clonotypes between healthy human individuals. As for the study in general: Three plates each covered CD4 naive and memory; CD8 naive two, CD8 memory one.

Points from the study as a whole: Sorted-subset sequencing, rarefaction showed, was incomplete despite large depth. Naive CD4 clonotypes were shared across several donors at 4.5% to 6.5%.

A note on this clone: Its specificity is not known.

Subsets obtained from CD4+ cells comprised CD45RA+ naive and CD45RA-negative memory cells. Germline CDR1 is MDHEN and CDR2 is SYDVKM. The CDR3 extends over 15 amino acids. The V end lost 1 base, the J end lost 3 bases, and 12 bases lay between the germline ends. The protocol was immunoSEQ multiplex PCR, while the TCRdb copy is restricted to in-frame clones and leaves out a portion. The data hold approximately 500,000 clones, with 90% to 96% observed a single time. Sequenced input: naive CD4+ T cells sorted from blood. As to subset: CD45RA+ positively selected. This rearrangement joins TRBV28 to TRBJ1-1; possible D gene TRBD1, 5 bases. This sequence was found in a woman between 25 and 40 years old in good health. This CDR3 is CASSLYDRTYTEAFF. The CDR3 bases are TGTGCCAGCAGTTTATACGACAGAACCTACACTGAAGCTTTCTTT.